The sequence of this T cell receptor beta chain was determined in a study of cytomegalovirus exposure and HLA in healthy donors. With 60 Vbeta and 13 Jbeta primers, the PCR was carried out. The assay was immunoSEQ multiplex PCR, and TCRdb's table has in-frame clones only and misses some. The sample consists of 130,000 or so clones, 60% to 80% of them appearing once. Per the germline V gene, CDR1 is SGHRS and CDR2 is YFSETQ. This CDR3 has 15 residues. The sequence derives from a female donor in good health and CMV-seronegative. The chain joins TRBV5-1 to TRBJ2-5, with 9 bases lining up with TRBD2. Judging by the DNA end, TRBJ2-7 fits better; the J call may be wrong. The sample was PBMCs. For the CDR3, the DNA is TGCGCCAGCAGCCCTGGACTAGCGCCTGCCTACGAGCAGTACTTC. Its translation is CASSPGLAPAYEQYF.